The source of this T cell receptor (beta chain) is a study of OX40 agonist ivuxolimab in advanced cancers. Using immunoSEQ multiplex PCR, the repertoire was profiled, and TCRdb retains in-frame clones only, with some absent. Of approximately 89,000 clones listed, roughly 93% were seen once; the top ten hold 0.6% to 0.8%. This CDR3 is 15 amino acids long. Germline V lookup: CDR1 SGHRS, CDR2 YFSETQ. Trimming shortened V by 1 base and J by 4 bases, and 11 bases separated the two germline ends. The sequence came from an adult with an advanced solid tumor such as melanoma, head and neck, liver or kidney cancer. The genes are TRBV5-1 and TRBJ2-2, with D tentatively TRBD1 (5 bases). This sample comprised CD4+ or CD8+ T cells sorted from blood, obtained in a trial of the OX40 agonist ivuxolimab. In DNA, the CDR3 is TGCGCCAGCAGCTTGTTGCAGGGCTCCACCGGGGAGCTGTTTTTT. Translating gives CASSLLQGSTGELFF.